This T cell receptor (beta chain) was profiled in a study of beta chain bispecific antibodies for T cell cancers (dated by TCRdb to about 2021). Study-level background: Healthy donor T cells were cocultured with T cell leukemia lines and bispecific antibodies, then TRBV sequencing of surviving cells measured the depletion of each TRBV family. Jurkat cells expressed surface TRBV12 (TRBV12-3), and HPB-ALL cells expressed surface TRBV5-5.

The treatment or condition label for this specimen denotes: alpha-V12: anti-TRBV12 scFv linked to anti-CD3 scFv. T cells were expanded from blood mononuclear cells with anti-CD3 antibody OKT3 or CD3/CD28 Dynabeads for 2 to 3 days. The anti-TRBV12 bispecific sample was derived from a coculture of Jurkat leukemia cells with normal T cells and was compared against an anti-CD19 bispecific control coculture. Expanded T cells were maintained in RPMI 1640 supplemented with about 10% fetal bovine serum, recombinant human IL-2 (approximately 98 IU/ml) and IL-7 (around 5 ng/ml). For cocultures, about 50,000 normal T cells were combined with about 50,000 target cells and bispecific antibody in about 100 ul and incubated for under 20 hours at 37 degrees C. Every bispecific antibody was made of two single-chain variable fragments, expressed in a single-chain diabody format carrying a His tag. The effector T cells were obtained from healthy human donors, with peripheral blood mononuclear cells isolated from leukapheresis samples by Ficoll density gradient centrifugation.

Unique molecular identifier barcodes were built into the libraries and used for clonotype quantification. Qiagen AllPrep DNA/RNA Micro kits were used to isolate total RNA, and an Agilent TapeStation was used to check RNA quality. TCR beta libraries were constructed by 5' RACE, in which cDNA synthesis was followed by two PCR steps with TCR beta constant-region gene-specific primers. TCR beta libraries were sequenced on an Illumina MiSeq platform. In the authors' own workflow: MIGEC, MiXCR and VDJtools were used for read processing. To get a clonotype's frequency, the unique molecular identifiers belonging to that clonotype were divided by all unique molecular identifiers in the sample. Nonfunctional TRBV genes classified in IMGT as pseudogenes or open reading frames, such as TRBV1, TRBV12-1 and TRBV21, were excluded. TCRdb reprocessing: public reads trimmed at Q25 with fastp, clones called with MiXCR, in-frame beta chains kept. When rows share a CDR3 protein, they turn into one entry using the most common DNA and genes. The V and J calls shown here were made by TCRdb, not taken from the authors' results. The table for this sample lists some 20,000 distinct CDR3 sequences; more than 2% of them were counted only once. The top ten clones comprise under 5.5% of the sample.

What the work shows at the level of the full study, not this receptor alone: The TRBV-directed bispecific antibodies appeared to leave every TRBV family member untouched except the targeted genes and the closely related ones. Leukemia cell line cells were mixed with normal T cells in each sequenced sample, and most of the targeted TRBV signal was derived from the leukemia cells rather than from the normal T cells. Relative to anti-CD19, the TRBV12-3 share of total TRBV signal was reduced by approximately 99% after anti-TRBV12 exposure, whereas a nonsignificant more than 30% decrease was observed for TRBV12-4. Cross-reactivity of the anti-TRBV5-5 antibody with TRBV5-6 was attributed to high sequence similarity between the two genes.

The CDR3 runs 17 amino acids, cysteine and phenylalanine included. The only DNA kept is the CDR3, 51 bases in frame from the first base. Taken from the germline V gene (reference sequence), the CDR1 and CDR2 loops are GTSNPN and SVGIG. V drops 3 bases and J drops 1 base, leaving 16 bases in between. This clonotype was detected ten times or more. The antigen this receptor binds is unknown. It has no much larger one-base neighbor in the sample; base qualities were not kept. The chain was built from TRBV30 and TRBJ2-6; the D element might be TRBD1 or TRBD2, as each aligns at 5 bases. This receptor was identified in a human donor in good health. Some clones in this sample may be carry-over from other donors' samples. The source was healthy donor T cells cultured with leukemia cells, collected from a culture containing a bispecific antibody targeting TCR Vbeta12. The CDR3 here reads CAWSQGPPGSGANVLTF. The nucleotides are TGTGCCTGGAGCCAGGGACCCCCAGGGTCTGGGGCCAACGTCCTGACTTTC.